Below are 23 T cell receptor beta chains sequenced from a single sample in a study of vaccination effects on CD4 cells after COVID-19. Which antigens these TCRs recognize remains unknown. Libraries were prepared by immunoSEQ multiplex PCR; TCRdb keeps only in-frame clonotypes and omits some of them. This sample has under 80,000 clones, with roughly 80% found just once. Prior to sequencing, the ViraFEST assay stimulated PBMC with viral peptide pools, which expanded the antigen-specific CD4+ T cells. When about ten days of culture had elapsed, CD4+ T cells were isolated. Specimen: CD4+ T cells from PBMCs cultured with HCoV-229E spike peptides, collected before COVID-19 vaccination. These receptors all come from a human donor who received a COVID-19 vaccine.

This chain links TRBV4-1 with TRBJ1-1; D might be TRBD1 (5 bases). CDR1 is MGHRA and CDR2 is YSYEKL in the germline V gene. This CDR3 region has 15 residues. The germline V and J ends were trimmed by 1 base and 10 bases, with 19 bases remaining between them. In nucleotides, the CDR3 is TGCGCCAGCAGCCAAGTAATCGGAAAGGGGCTTCTAGCTTTCTTT. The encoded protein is CASSQVIGKGLLAFF.

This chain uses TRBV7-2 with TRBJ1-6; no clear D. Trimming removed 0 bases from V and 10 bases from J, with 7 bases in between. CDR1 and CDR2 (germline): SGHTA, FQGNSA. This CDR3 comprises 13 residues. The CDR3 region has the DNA TGTGCCAGCAGCTTAGCCTGGGAATCACCCCTCCACTTT. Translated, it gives CASSLAWESPLHF.

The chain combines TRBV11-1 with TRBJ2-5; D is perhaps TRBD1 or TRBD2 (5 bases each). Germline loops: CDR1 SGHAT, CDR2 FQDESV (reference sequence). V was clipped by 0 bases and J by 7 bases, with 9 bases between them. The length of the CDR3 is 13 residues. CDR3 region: CASSLAAGRTQYF. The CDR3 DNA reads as TGTGCCAGCAGCTTAGCGGCAGGGAGGACCCAGTACTTC.

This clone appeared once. The CDR3 sequence: CASSERHQGGELFF. CDR3 nucleotide sequence: TGTGCCAGCAGTGAACGTCACCAGGGCGGGGAGCTGTTTTTT. The V and J genes are TRBV6-1 and TRBJ2-2, with D perhaps matching TRBD1 (5 bases). This CDR3 has 14 residues. The V end was cut by 2 bases, the J end by 7 bases, with 11 bases between. In germline, CDR1 is MNHNS, CDR2 SASEGT.

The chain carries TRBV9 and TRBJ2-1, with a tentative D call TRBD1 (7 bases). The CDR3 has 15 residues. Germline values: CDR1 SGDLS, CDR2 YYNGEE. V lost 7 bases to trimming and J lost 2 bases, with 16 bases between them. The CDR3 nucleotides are TGTGCCAGCTCACCCCGGGGGACAGCCTACAATGAGCAGTTCTTC. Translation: CASSPRGTAYNEQFF.

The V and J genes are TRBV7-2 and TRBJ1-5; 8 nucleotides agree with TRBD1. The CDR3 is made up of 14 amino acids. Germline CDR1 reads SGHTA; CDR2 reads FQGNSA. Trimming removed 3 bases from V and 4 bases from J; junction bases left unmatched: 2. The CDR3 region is CASSFGQGNQPQHF. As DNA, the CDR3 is TGTGCCAGCAGCTTTGGACAGGGTAATCAGCCCCAGCATTTT.

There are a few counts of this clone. This chain's CDR3 is CASSQGTVYGYTF. In DNA form, the CDR3 reads TGCGCCAGCAGTCAAGGGACAGTATACGGCTACACCTTC. V and J are TRBV23-1 and TRBJ1-2; TRBD1 matches 7 bases. TRBV23-1 is reported as an ORF; its role is uncertain. The CDR3 runs 13 residues. V was pared by 2 bases and J by 8 bases, with 5 bases of the junction left unmatched.

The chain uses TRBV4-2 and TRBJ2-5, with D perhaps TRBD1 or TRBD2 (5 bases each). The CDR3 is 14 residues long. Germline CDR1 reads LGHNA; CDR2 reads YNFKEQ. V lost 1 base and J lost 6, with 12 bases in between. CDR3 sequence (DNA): TGTGCCAGCAGCCAAGCCCGGGACGAAAAGACCCAGTACTTC. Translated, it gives CASSQARDEKTQYF.

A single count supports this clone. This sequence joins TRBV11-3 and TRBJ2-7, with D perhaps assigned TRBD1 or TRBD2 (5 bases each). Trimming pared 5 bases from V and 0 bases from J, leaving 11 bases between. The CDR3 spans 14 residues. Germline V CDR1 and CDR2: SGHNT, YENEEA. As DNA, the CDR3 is TGTGCCAGCAGCGTGGGACGGAGCTCCTACGAGCAGTACGTC. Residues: CASSVGRSSYEQYV.

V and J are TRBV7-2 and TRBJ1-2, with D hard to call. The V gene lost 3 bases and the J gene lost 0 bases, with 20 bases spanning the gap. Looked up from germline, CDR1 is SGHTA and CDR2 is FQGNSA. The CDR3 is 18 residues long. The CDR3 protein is CASSFKTRESAANYGYTF. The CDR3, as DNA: TGTGCCAGCAGCTTTAAGACGAGAGAAAGCGCAGCTAACTATGGCTACACCTTC.

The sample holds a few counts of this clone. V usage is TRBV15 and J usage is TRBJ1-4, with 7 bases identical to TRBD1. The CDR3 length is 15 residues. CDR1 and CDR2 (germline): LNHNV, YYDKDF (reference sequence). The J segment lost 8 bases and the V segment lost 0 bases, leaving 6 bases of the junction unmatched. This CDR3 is CATSRDRGQQEKLFF. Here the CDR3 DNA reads TGTGCCACCAGCAGAGATAGGGGACAGCAAGAAAAACTGTTTTTT.

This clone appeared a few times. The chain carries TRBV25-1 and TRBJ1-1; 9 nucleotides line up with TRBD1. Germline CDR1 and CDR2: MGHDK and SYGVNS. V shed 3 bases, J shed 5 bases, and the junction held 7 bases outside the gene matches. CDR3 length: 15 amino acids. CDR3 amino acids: CASSDPGQGSTEAFF. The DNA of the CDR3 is TGTGCCAGCAGTGATCCGGGACAGGGCAGTACTGAAGCTTTCTTT.

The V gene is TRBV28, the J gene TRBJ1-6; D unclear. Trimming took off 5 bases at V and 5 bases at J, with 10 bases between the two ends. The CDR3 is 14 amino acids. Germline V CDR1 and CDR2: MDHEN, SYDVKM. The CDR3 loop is CASSLPPNNSPLHF. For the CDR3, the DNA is TGTGCCAGCAGTCTCCCCCCTAATAATTCACCCCTCCACTTT.

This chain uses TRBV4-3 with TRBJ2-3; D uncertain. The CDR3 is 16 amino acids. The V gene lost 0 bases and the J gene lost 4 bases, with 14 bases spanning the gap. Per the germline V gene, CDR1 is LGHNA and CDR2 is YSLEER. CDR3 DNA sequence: TGCGCCAGCAGCCAAGATCCTCAAGGAGTATCAGATACGCAGTATTTT. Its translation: CASSQDPQGVSDTQYF.

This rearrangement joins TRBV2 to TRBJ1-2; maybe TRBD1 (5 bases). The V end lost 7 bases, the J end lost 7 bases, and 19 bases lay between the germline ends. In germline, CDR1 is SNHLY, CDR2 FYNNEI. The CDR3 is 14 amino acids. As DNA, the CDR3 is TGTGCCAGCACTTGGAGGGGTAGTGAGTCTGGCTACACCTTC. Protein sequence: CASTWRGSESGYTF.

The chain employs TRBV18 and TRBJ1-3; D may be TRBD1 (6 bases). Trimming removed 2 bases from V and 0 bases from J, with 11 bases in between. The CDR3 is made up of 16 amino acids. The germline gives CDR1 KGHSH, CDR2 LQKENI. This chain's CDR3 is CASSPGQINSGNTIYF. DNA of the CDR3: TGTGCCAGCTCACCAGGACAGATAAACTCTGGAAACACCATATATTTT.

The CDR3 DNA follows: TGTGCCAGCAGCCAGAGCGGCTCTGGAAACACCATATATTTT. This gives the protein CASSQSGSGNTIYF. The chain has TRBV7-3 and TRBJ1-3, with D uncertain. This CDR3 comprises 14 residues. CDR1 is SGHTA and CDR2 is FQGTGA in the germline V gene. V was pared by 5 bases and J by 0 bases, with 8 bases between.

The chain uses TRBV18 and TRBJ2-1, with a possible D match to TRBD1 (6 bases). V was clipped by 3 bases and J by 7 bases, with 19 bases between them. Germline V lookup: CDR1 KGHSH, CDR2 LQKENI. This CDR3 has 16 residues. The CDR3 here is CASSPWAGAALNEQFF. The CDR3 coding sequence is TGTGCCAGCTCACCGTGGGCAGGGGCGGCCCTAAATGAGCAGTTCTTC.

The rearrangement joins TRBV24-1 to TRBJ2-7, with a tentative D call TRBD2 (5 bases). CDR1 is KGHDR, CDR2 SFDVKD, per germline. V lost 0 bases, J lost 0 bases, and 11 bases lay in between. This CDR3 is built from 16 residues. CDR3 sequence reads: CATSDLPIGSSYEQYV. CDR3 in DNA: TGTGCCACCAGTGATTTGCCGATTGGGAGCTCCTACGAGCAGTACGTC.

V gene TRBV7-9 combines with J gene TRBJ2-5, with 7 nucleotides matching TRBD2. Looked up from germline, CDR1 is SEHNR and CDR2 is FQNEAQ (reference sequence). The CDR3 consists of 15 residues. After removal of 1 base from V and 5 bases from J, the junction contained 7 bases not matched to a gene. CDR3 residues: CASSLGVGSGETQYF. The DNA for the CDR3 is TGTGCCAGCAGCTTAGGAGTCGGTAGCGGGGAGACCCAGTACTTC.

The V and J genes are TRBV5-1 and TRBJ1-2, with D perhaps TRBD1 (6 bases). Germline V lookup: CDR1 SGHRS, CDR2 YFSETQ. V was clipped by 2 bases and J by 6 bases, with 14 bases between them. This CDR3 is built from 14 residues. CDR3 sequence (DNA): TGCGCCAGCAGCTTAAGAATTGGGACAAATGGCTACACCTTC. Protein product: CASSLRIGTNGYTF.

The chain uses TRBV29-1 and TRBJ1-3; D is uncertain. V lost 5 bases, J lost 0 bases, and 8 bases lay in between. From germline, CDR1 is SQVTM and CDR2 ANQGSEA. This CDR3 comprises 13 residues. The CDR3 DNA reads TGCAGCGTTCAACAGAGCTCTGGAAACACCATATATTTT. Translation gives CSVQQSSGNTIYF. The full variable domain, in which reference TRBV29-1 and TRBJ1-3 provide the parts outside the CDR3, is SAVISQKPSRDICQRGTSLTIQCQVDSQVTMMFWYRQQPGQSLTLIATANQGSEATYESGFVIDKFPISRPNLTFSTLTVSNMSPEDSSIYLCSVQQSSGNTIYFGEGSWLTVV.

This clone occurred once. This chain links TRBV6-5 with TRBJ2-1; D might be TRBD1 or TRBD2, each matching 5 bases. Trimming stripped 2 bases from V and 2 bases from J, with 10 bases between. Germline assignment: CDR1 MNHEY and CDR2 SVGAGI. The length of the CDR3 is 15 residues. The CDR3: CASSYRDRAYNEQFF. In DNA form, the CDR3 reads TGTGCCAGCAGTTACCGGGACCGAGCCTACAATGAGCAGTTCTTC.